The rows below give T cell receptor beta chains drawn from one sample of a study of cytomegalovirus exposure and HLA in healthy donors. The data were produced by immunoSEQ multiplex PCR, yet TCRdb's version contains in-frame clones alone and is incomplete. The sample records approximately 150,000 clones, about two thirds being singletons. Sequenced input: PBMCs. These receptors all stem from a woman aged 18-29 years in good health and CMV-seronegative. CDR3s include the opening cysteine and the closing phenylalanine or tryptophan. The D gene is left open where the match is weak. Only part of the rows carry a size: once, few, many, or a class if the clone is expanded.

d_gene: -
j_gene: TRBJ1-1
abundance: once
v_gene: TRBV20-1
CDR3aa: CSAKNTEAFF
CDR3nt: TGCAGTGCCAAGAACACTGAAGCTTTCTTT

d_gene: -
j_gene: TRBJ1-1
abundance: -
v_gene: TRBV4-3
CDR3aa: CASSPNTGHQNTEAFF
CDR3nt: TGCGCCAGCAGCCCTAATACAGGCCACCAGAACACTGAAGCTTTCTTT

d_gene: TRBD1
j_gene: TRBJ1-1
abundance: -
v_gene: TRBV27
CDR3aa: CASRRPGQLWAFF
CDR3nt: TGTGCCAGCAGGCGGCCGGGACAGTTATGGGCTTTCTTT

d_gene: -
j_gene: TRBJ2-7
abundance: -
v_gene: TRBV4-1
CDR3aa: CASSQRHPHRVRDYLRYEQYF
CDR3nt: TGCGCCAGCAGCCAGCGGCACCCCCACAGGGTTCGGGACTACCTTCGGTACGAGCAGTACTTC

d_gene: -
j_gene: TRBJ2-3
abundance: -
v_gene: TRBV7-7
CDR3aa: CASSLGSADTQYF
CDR3nt: TGTGCCAGCAGCTTAGGGTCGGCAGATACGCAGTATTTT

d_gene: -
j_gene: TRBJ2-4
abundance: -
v_gene: TRBV11-2
CDR3aa: CASSPSLAKNSQYF
CDR3nt: TGTGCCAGCAGCCCCTCCCTGGCCAAAAACAGTCAGTACTTC

d_gene: TRBD1
j_gene: TRBJ1-5
abundance: once
v_gene: TRBV5-3
CDR3aa: CARSTRTGGNQPQHF
CDR3nt: TGTGCCAGAAGCACCCGGACAGGGGGAAATCAGCCCCAGCATTTT

d_gene: -
j_gene: TRBJ1-6
abundance: -
v_gene: TRBV5-6
CDR3aa: CASSLVSGSPLHF
CDR3nt: TGTGCCAGCAGCTTGGTTTCGGGGTCACCCCTCCACTTT

d_gene: TRBD2
j_gene: TRBJ2-1
abundance: -
v_gene: TRBV11-2
CDR3aa: CASSRPGGGSYNEQFF
CDR3nt: TGTGCCAGCAGCCGGCCCGGCGGGGGATCCTACAATGAGCAGTTCTTC

d_gene: -
j_gene: TRBJ1-5
abundance: -
v_gene: TRBV6-1
CDR3aa: CASSDAQVERQPQHF
CDR3nt: TGTGCCAGCAGTGACGCACAGGTCGAACGTCAGCCCCAGCATTTT

d_gene: TRBD1
j_gene: TRBJ2-5
abundance: -
v_gene: TRBV28
CDR3aa: CASSLLTGPGETQYF
CDR3nt: TGTGCCAGCAGTTTGTTGACAGGGCCAGGGGAGACCCAGTACTTC

d_gene: -
j_gene: TRBJ2-1
abundance: -
v_gene: TRBV5-1
CDR3aa: CASSLQRAAPNEQFF
CDR3nt: TGCGCCAGCAGCTTGCAGCGGGCCGCACCCAATGAGCAGTTCTTC

d_gene: -
j_gene: TRBJ2-1
abundance: -
v_gene: TRBV5-4
CDR3aa: CASSLVRDEQFF
CDR3nt: TGTGCCAGCAGCCTAGTGAGAGATGAGCAGTTCTTC

d_gene: TRBD1
j_gene: TRBJ2-7
abundance: -
v_gene: TRBV7-3
CDR3aa: CASSLTGQGPYEQYF
CDR3nt: TGTGCCAGCAGCTTAACTGGACAGGGGCCCTACGAGCAGTACTTC

d_gene: -
j_gene: TRBJ2-6
abundance: -
v_gene: TRBV7-2
CDR3aa: CASSLVGGPLSGANVLTF
CDR3nt: TGTGCCAGCAGCTTAGTGGGGGGGCCCCTCTCTGGGGCCAACGTCCTGACTTTC

d_gene: -
j_gene: TRBJ1-1
abundance: -
v_gene: TRBV4-1
CDR3aa: CASRYTGFLDEAFF
CDR3nt: TGCGCCAGCAGATATACAGGGTTCCTAGACGAAGCTTTCTTT

d_gene: -
j_gene: TRBJ2-1
abundance: -
v_gene: TRBV10-3
CDR3aa: CAITGDSHEQFF
CDR3nt: TGTGCCATCACCGGGGACTCCCATGAGCAGTTCTTC

d_gene: -
j_gene: TRBJ1-4
abundance: once
v_gene: TRBV2
CDR3aa: CASSGGTFKPEKLFF
CDR3nt: TGTGCCAGCAGTGGGGGGACATTTAAGCCCGAAAAACTGTTTTTT

d_gene: -
j_gene: TRBJ2-7
abundance: -
v_gene: TRBV5-1
CDR3aa: CASSSSGGAYEQYF
CDR3nt: TGCGCCAGCAGCTCCTCGGGGGGCGCCTACGAGCAGTACTTC

d_gene: -
j_gene: TRBJ2-7
abundance: few
v_gene: TRBV4-1
CDR3aa: CASSPHRDTRYEQYF
CDR3nt: TGCGCCAGCAGCCCACACCGGGACACAAGATACGAGCAGTACTTC

d_gene: -
j_gene: TRBJ1-2
abundance: few
v_gene: TRBV19
CDR3aa: CASSLRQSYGYTF
CDR3nt: TGTGCCAGTAGTCTTAGACAGTCCTATGGCTACACCTTC

d_gene: -
j_gene: TRBJ1-1
abundance: -
v_gene: TRBV4-3
CDR3aa: CASSQERGGHTEAFF
CDR3nt: TGCGCCAGCAGCCAAGAACGGGGGGGGCACACTGAAGCTTTCTTT

d_gene: -
j_gene: TRBJ2-1
abundance: -
v_gene: TRBV7-7
CDR3aa: CASSSDRYNEQFF
CDR3nt: TGTGCTAGCAGCTCCGACAGGTACAATGAGCAGTTCTTC

d_gene: TRBD1
j_gene: TRBJ1-1
abundance: -
v_gene: TRBV9
CDR3aa: CASNQQGSSEAFF
CDR3nt: TGTGCCAGCAACCAACAGGGGTCCTCTGAAGCTTTCTTT

d_gene: TRBD1
j_gene: TRBJ1-1
abundance: -
v_gene: TRBV19
CDR3aa: CASSRDRVVDTEAFF
CDR3nt: TGTGCCAGTAGTCGCGACAGGGTGGTGGACACTGAAGCTTTCTTT

d_gene: -
j_gene: TRBJ2-5
abundance: once
v_gene: TRBV2
CDR3aa: CASSGGVPGETQYF
CDR3nt: TGTGCCAGCAGTGGGGGGGTACCGGGAGAGACCCAGTACTTC

d_gene: -
j_gene: TRBJ1-1
abundance: -
v_gene: TRBV5-1
CDR3aa: CASSLPDSEAFF
CDR3nt: TGCGCCAGCAGCTTGCCAGACAGTGAAGCTTTCTTT

d_gene: -
j_gene: TRBJ1-1
abundance: -
v_gene: TRBV29-1
CDR3aa: CSYNLVSTEAFF
CDR3nt: TGCAGCTATAATCTTGTCAGTACTGAAGCTTTCTTT

d_gene: TRBD2
j_gene: TRBJ2-3
abundance: -
v_gene: TRBV6-6
CDR3aa: CASSPLAGGKDTQYF
CDR3nt: TGTGCCAGCAGCCCGCTGGCGGGAGGGAAAGATACGCAGTATTTT

d_gene: -
j_gene: TRBJ2-1
abundance: -
v_gene: TRBV9
CDR3aa: CASSLWQGEQFF
CDR3nt: TGTGCCAGCAGTCTCTGGCAGGGTGAGCAGTTCTTC

d_gene: TRBD1
j_gene: TRBJ1-1
abundance: -
v_gene: TRBV25-1
CDR3aa: CASRAGTGVFF
CDR3nt: TGTGCCAGCAGAGCCGGGACAGGGGTTTTCTTT